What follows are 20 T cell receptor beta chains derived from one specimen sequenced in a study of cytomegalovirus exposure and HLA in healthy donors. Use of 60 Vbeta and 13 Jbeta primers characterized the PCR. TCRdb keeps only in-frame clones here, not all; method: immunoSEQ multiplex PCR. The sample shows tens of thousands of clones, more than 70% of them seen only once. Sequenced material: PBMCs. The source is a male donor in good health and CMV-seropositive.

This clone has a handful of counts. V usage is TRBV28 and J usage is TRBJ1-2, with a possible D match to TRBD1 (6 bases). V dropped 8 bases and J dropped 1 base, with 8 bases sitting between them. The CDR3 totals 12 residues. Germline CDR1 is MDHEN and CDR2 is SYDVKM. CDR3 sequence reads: CASGTSNYGYTF. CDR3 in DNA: TGTGCCAGCGGGACAAGTAACTATGGCTACACCTTC.

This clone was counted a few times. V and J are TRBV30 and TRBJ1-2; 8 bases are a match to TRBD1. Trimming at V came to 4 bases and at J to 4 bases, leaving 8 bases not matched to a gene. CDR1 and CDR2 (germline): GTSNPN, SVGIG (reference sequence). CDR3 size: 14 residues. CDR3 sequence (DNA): TGTGCCTGGACCATGGACAGGGTGAGCTATGGCTACACCTTC. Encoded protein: CAWTMDRVSYGYTF.

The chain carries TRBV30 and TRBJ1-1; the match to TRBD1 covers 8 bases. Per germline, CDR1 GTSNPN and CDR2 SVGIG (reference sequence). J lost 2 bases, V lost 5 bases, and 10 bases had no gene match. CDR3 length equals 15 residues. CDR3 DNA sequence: TGTGCCTGGGCCCTTGCGACAGGGGCCAACACTGAAGCTTTCTTT. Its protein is CAWALATGANTEAFF. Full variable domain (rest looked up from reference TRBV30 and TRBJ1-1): SQTIHQWPATLVQPVGSPLSLECTVEGTSNPNLYWYRQAAGRGLQLLFYSVGIGQISSEVPQNLSASRPQDRQFILSSKKLLLSDSGFYLCAWALATGANTEAFFGQGTRLTVV.

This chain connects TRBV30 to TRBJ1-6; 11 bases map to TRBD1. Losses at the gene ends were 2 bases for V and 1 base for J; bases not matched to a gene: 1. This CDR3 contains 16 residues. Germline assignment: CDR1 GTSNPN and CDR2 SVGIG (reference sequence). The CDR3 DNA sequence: TGTGCCTGGAGTAGGGACAGGGGGTCCTATAATTCACCCCTCCACTTT. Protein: CAWSRDRGSYNSPLHF.

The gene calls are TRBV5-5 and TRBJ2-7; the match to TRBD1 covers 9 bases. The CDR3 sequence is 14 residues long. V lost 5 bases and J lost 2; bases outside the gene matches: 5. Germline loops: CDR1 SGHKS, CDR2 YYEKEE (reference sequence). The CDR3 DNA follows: TGTGCCAGCAGTACCGGGACAGGGCCCTACGAGCAGTACTTC. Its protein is CASSTGTGPYEQYF.

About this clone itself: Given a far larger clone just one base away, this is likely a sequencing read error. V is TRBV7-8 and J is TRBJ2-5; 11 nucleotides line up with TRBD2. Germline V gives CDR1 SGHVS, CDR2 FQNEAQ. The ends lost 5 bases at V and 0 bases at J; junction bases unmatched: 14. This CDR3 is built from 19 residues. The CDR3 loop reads CASSPLATPSGRHQETQYF. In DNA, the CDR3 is TGTGCCAGCAGCCCCTTAGCAACTCCTAGCGGGAGGCACCAAGAGACCCAGTACTTC. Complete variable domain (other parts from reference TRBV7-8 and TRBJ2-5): GAGVSQSPRYKVAKRGQDVALRCDPISGHVSLFWYQQALGQGPEFLTYFQNEAQLDKSGLPSDRFFAERPEGSVSTLKIQRTQQEDSAVYLCASSPLATPSGRHQETQYFGPGTRLLVL.

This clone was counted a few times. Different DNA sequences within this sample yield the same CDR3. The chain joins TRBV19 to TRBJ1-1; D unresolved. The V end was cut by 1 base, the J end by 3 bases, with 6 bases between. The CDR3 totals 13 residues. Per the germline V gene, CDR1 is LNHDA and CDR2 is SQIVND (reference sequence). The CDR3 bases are TGTGCCAGTAGTATAGGAGGTTACACTGAAGCTTTCTTT. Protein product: CASSIGGYTEAFF.

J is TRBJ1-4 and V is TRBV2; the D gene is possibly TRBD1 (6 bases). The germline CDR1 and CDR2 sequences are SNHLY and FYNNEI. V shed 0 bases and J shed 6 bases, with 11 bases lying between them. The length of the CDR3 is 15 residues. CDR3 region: CASSEAGTPYEKLFF. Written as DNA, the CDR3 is TGTGCCAGCAGTGAAGCGGGGACACCGTATGAAAAACTGTTTTTT.

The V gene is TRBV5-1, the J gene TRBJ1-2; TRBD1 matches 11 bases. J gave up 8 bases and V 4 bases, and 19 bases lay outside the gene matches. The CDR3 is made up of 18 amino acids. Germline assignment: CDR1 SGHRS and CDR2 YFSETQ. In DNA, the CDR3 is TGCGCCAGCAGCACTCGCCCGGGACAGGGGGTCACCGGAGGGGGCTACACCTTC. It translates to CASSTRPGQGVTGGGYTF.

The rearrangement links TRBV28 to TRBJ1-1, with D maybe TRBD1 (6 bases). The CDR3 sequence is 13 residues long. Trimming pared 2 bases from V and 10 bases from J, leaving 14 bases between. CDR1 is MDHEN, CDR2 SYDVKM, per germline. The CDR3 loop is CASSLATGGGAFF. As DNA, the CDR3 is TGTGCCAGCAGTTTAGCCACGGGGGGCGGAGCTTTCTTT.

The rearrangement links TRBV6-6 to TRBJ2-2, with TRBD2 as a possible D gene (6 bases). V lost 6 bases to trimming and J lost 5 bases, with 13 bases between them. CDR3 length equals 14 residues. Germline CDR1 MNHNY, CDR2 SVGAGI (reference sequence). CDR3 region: CASREGRWTGELFF. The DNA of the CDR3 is TGTGCCAGCAGGGAGGGGCGCTGGACCGGGGAGCTGTTTTTT.

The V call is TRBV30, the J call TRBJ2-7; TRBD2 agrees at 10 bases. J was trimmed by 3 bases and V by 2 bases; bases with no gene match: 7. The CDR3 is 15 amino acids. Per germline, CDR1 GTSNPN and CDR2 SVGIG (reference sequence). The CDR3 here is CAWSLLAGRVYEQYF. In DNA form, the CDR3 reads TGTGCCTGGAGTCTACTAGCGGGAAGGGTCTACGAGCAGTACTTC.

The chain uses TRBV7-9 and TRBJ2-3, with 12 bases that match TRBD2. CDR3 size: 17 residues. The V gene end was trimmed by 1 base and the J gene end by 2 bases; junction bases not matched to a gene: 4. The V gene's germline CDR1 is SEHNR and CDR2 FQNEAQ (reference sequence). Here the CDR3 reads CASSLGLAGVATDTQYF. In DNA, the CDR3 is TGTGCCAGCAGCTTAGGACTAGCGGGAGTTGCCACAGATACGCAGTATTTT. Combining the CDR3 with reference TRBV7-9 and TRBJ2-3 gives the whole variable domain DTGVSQNPRHKITKRGQNVTFRCDPISEHNRLYWYRQTLGQGPEFLTYFQNEAQLEKSRLLSDRFSAERPKGSFSTLEIQRTEQGDSAMYLCASSLGLAGVATDTQYFGPGTRLTVL.

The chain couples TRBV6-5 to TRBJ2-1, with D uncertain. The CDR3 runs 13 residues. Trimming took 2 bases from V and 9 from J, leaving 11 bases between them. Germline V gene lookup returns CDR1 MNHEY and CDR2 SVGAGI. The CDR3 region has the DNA TGTGCCAGCAGTTACGGCTTAAGTACTGAGCAGTTCTTC. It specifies CASSYGLSTEQFF.

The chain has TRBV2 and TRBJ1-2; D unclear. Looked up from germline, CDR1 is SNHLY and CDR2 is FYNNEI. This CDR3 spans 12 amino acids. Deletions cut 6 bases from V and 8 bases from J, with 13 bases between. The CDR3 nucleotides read TGTGCCAGCAGGAGAGGAGGGAACGGCTACACCTTC. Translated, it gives CASRRGGNGYTF.

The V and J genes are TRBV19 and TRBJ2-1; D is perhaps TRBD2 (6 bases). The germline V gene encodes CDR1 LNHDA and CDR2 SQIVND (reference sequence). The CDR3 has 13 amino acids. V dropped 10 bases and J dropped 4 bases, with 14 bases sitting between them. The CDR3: CATARGLYNEQFF. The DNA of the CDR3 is TGTGCCACGGCGCGGGGCCTTTACAATGAGCAGTTCTTC.

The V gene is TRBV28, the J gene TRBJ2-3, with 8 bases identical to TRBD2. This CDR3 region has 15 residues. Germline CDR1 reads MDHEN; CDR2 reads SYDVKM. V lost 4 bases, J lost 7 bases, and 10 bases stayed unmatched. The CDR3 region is CASSSLADLRNTQYF. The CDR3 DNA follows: TGTGCCAGCAGTTCACTAGCGGACCTTAGGAATACGCAGTATTTT.

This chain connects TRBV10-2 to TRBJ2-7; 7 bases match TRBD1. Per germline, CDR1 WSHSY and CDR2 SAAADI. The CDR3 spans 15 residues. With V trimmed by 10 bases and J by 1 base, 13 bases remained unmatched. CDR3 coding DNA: TGCGCCACCATGTTCCGGGACAGTGTTTCCTACGAGCAGTACTTC. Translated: CATMFRDSVSYEQYF.

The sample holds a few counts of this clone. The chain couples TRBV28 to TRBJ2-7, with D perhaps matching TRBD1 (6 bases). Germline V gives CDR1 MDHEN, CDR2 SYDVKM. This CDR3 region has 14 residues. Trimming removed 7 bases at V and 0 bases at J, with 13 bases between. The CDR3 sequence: CASNPPGASYEQYF. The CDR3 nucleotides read TGTGCCAGCAACCCCCCAGGGGCCTCCTACGAGCAGTACTTC.

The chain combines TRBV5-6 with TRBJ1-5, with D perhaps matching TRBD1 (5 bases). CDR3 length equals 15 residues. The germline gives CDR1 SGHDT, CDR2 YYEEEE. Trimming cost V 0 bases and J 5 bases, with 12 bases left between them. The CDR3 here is CASSLAAREDQPQHF. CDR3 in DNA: TGTGCCAGCAGCTTGGCGGCCAGGGAGGATCAGCCCCAGCATTTT. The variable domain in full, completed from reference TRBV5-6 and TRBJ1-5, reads DAGVTQSPTHLIKTRGQQVTLRCSPKSGHDTVSWYQQALGQGPQFIFQYYEEEERQRGNFPDRFSGHQFPNYSSELNVNALLLGDSALYLCASSLAAREDQPQHFGDGTRLSIL.